The 20 T cell receptor beta chains given below trace back to one sample, sequenced in a study of blood T cell repertoires in COVID-19. Generated by immunoSEQ multiplex PCR, the TCRdb table keeps only in-frame clones and is missing some. The data contain fewer than 150,000 clones, more than 80% of them singletons. Sequencing was carried out using peripheral blood. These receptors all stem from a woman aged 35 to 49 with acute or convalescent COVID-19.

The V gene is TRBV2, the J gene TRBJ1-4; 8 bases line up with TRBD1. Germline assignment: CDR1 SNHLY and CDR2 FYNNEI. J was trimmed by 5 bases and V by 6 bases; bases with no gene match: 8. This CDR3 spans 15 amino acids. In nucleotides, the CDR3 is TGTGCCAGCAGCCTACCGACAGGGGTAAATGAAAAACTGTTTTTT. This translates into CASSLPTGVNEKLFF.

The chain employs TRBV9 and TRBJ1-4; D is ambiguous. The CDR3 spans 17 residues. V was shortened by 2 bases and J by 0 bases, with 14 bases between the two germline ends. Germline CDR1 SGDLS, CDR2 YYNGEE. CDR3 sequence: CASSVGPSGATNEKLFF. The CDR3 nucleotides are TGTGCCAGCAGCGTCGGGCCAAGCGGGGCAACTAATGAAAAACTGTTTTTT.

The V call is TRBV6-2 or TRBV6-3, the J call TRBJ1-6; D is uncertain. Germline CDR1 reads MNHEY; CDR2 reads SVGEGT. The CDR3 runs to 14 residues. The germline V and J ends were trimmed by 2 bases and 5 bases, with 7 bases remaining between them. Written as DNA, the CDR3 is TGTGCCAGCAGTTACGTTACAGATAATTCACCCCTCCACTTT. This translates into CASSYVTDNSPLHF.

V and J are TRBV7-6 and TRBJ1-4; 7 positions match TRBD1. The CDR3 has 15 amino acids. Germline trimming cut 5 bases from V and 11 bases from J; bases unmatched to any gene: 14. Germline V gene lookup returns CDR1 SGHVS and CDR2 FNYEAQ. The DNA for the CDR3 is TGTGCCAGCAGCCCCCAGTTGGGGACAGAAATCAAACTGTTTTTT. Protein product: CASSPQLGTEIKLFF.

The chain recombines TRBV29-1 with TRBJ2-1; 9 nucleotides line up with TRBD2. The CDR3 totals 13 residues. The germline V gene encodes CDR1 SQVTM and CDR2 ANQGSEA. CDR3 nucleotides: TGCAGTCAGAGCGGGGGGATCTACAATGAGCAGTTCTTC. Translated, it gives CSQSGGIYNEQFF.

The chain recombines TRBV5-1 with TRBJ2-2; TRBD2 aligns across 12 bases. This CDR3 comprises 17 residues. The germline gives CDR1 SGHRS, CDR2 YFSETQ. V shed 4 bases and J 2 bases; nucleotides not matched to a gene: 6. CDR3 sequence: CASSGGLAGKNTGELFF. The CDR3 nucleotides are TGCGCCAGCAGCGGCGGACTAGCGGGGAAAAACACCGGGGAGCTGTTTTTT.

The V gene is TRBV2, the J gene TRBJ2-1; 7 bases fit TRBD2. The CDR3 runs to 15 residues. CDR1 and CDR2 from the germline V gene are SNHLY and FYNNEI. J lost 6 bases, V lost 5 bases, and 10 bases had no gene match. CDR3 loop: CASSPGTTEGNEQFF. The CDR3 DNA sequence: TGTGCCAGCAGTCCCGGGACTACCGAGGGCAATGAGCAGTTCTTC.

The J gene is TRBJ1-2, the V gene TRBV6-2 or TRBV6-3; no clear D. Germline V gives CDR1 MNHEY, CDR2 SVGEGT. The ends were cut back, 3 bases at V and 7 bases at J, with 15 bases in the middle. This CDR3 has 14 residues. This CDR3 reads CASSYRSDSVGYTF. The CDR3 DNA reads TGTGCCAGCAGTTATCGGTCGGATAGCGTTGGCTACACCTTC.

The rearrangement joins TRBV19 to TRBJ2-5; TRBD1 is a possible D gene (6 bases). V lost 5 bases to trimming and J lost 2 bases, with 18 bases between them. CDR3 length equals 16 residues. Germline V gene data show CDR1 as LNHDA and CDR2 as SQIVND (reference sequence). CDR3 sequence reads: CASSQHRDIGQETQYF. The CDR3 DNA sequence: TGTGCCAGTAGTCAACACCGGGACATAGGGCAAGAGACCCAGTACTTC.

This chain connects TRBV12-2 to TRBJ2-3; the table's D call of TRBD2 was not tested on the DNA. TRBV12-2 is assigned pseudogene status. The CDR3 is made up of 16 amino acids. The CDR3 coding sequence is TGTGCAAGTCGCTTAGGTGGACTAGCGGGGCTAGATACGCAGTATTTT. Amino acids: CASRLGGLAGLDTQYF.

On this clone: This same CDR3 is encoded by further DNA sequences in the sample. The chain has TRBV24-1 and TRBJ1-5, with D tentatively TRBD1 (5 bases). The V gene's germline CDR1 is KGHDR and CDR2 SFDVKD. Trimming took off 4 bases at V and 1 base at J, with 7 bases between the two ends. This CDR3 contains 14 residues. The CDR3 here is CATSEAGSNQPQHF. As DNA, the CDR3 is TGTGCCACCAGTGAGGCAGGGAGCAATCAGCCCCAGCATTTT.

The rearrangement links TRBV19 to TRBJ2-2; maybe TRBD1 (6 bases). V lost 4 bases to trimming and J lost 7 bases, with 13 bases between them. CDR1 and CDR2 from the germline V gene are LNHDA and SQIVND (reference sequence). There are 14 residues in the CDR3. The CDR3 loop reads CASSKDRQGGELFF. CDR3 in DNA: TGTGCCAGTAGTAAAGACAGGCAAGGCGGGGAGCTGTTTTTT.

The table lists this clone with a count of one. The J gene is TRBJ2-7, the V gene TRBV29-1; TRBD1 matches at 11 bases. Unmatched junction bases numbered 4, after V lost 3 bases and J lost 3 bases. Germline CDR1 is SQVTM and CDR2 is ANQGSEA. The CDR3 is 14 residues long. The CDR3 bases are TGCAGCGTTGAGTTCGGGACAGGGGGCTACGAGCAGTACTTC. It codes for CSVEFGTGGYEQYF.

The chain couples TRBV5-4 to TRBJ2-2; possible D gene TRBD2, 6 bases. The germline V and J ends were trimmed by 7 bases and 7 bases, with 8 bases remaining between them. This CDR3 is 11 amino acids long. CDR1 SGHNT and CDR2 YYREEE come from the germline V gene (reference sequence). CDR3 protein: CASGGVGELFF. The CDR3 DNA reads as TGTGCCAGCGGCGGGGTCGGGGAGCTGTTTTTT. Full variable domain (remainder filled in from reference TRBV5-4 and TRBJ2-2): ETGVTQSPTHLIKTRGQQVTLRCSSQSGHNTVSWYQQALGQGPQFIFQYYREEENGRGNFPPRFSGLQFPNYSSELNVNALELDDSALYLCASGGVGELFFGEGSRLTVL.

The genes are TRBV10-2 and TRBJ2-6; a weak D match, TRBD1 (6 bases). Germline V lookup: CDR1 WSHSY, CDR2 SAAADI. The CDR3 spans 16 residues. Trimming stripped 6 bases from V and 1 base from J, with 13 bases between. The CDR3 region has the DNA TGCGCCAGCAGGACCCCCAGGGGATCTGGGGCCAACGTCCTGACTTTC. This gives the protein CASRTPRGSGANVLTF.

The chain recombines TRBV18 with TRBJ2-1; D is undetermined. Germline assignment: CDR1 KGHSH and CDR2 LQKENI. Trimming pared 5 bases from V and 8 bases from J, leaving 7 bases between. The CDR3 spans 11 residues. CDR3 sequence: CASSSSDEQFF. As DNA, the CDR3 is TGTGCCAGCTCATCTTCAGATGAGCAGTTCTTC.

The gene calls are TRBV7-2 and TRBJ2-7; 11 bases agree with TRBD2. This CDR3 spans 15 amino acids. The germline gives CDR1 SGHTA, CDR2 FQGNSA. The ends lost 5 bases at V and 2 bases at J; junction bases unmatched: 5. CDR3 protein: CASSISGGATYEQYF. CDR3 DNA: TGTGCCAGCAGCATTAGCGGGGGGGCGACCTACGAGCAGTACTTC.

This chain connects TRBV2 to TRBJ2-3; 9 bases align to TRBD2. V lost 1 base and J lost 4; bases outside the gene matches: 6. CDR3 length: 16 residues. CDR1 and CDR2 from the germline V gene are SNHLY and FYNNEI. The CDR3 is CASSEGSGGFADTQYF. The CDR3 region has the DNA TGTGCCAGCAGTGAAGGGAGCGGGGGGTTTGCAGATACGCAGTATTTT.

The rearrangement joins TRBV6-4 to TRBJ2-3; the D is unclear. CDR1 MRHNA and CDR2 SNTAGT come from the germline V gene. The length of the CDR3 is 11 residues. Deletions cut 4 bases from V and 6 bases from J, with 5 bases between. CDR3 DNA sequence: TGTGCCAGCAGTGTTGGCGATACGCAGTATTTT. Residues: CASSVGDTQYF.

The genes are TRBV30 and TRBJ1-4; D perhaps matches TRBD1 (6 bases). CDR1 and CDR2 from the germline V gene are GTSNPN and SVGIG (reference sequence). V was trimmed by 0 bases and J by 8 bases, leaving 10 bases between them. The CDR3 consists of 13 residues. The CDR3 DNA reads as TGTGCCTGGAGTGTACAGGGCTACGAAAAACTGTTTTTT. Its protein is CAWSVQGYEKLFF.